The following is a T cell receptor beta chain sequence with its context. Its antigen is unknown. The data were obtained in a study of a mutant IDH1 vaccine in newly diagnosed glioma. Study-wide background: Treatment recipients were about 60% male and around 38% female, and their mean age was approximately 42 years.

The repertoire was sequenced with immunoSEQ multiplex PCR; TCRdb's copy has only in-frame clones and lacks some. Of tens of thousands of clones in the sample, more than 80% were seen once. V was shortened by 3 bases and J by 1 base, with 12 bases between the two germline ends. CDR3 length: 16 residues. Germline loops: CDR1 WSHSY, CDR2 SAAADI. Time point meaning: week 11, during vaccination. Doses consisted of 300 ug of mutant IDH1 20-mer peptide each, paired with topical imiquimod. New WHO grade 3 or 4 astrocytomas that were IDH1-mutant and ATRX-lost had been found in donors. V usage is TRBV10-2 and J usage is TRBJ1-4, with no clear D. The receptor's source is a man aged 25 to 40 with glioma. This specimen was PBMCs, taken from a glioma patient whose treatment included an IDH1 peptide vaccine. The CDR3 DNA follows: TGCGCCAGCAGTGACTTCTCAATGTTAACTAATGAAAAACTGTTTTTT. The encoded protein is CASSDFSMLTNEKLFF.